These 5 T cell receptor beta chains originate from one sample sequenced in a study of high-grade serous ovarian cancer treatment subgroups. Generated by immunoSEQ multiplex PCR, the TCRdb table keeps only in-frame clones and is missing some. The table shows 9,100 or so clones, with about 78% occurring only once. Tumor samples were taken before definitive surgery or chemotherapy. Material for sequencing was tumor tissue. Receptors were obtained from a human donor with high-grade serous ovarian cancer.

Relative to its sample, this clone is medium-sized. CDR3 sequence reads: CASSTGREQYF. CDR3 DNA sequence: TGTGCCAGCAGCACCGGTCGCGAGCAGTACTTC. The chain has TRBV7-9 and TRBJ2-7; no reliable D call. This CDR3 is 11 amino acids long. Germline-derived CDR1 and CDR2 are SEHNR and FQNEAQ (reference sequence). Trimming shortened V by 5 bases and J by 6 bases, and 8 bases separated the two germline ends.

The V and J genes are TRBV9 and TRBJ1-2; D is possibly TRBD1 (6 bases). The CDR3 runs to 15 residues. V shed 4 bases and J shed 0 bases, with 13 bases lying between them. Germline loops: CDR1 SGDLS, CDR2 YYNGEE. The CDR3 DNA follows: TGTGCCAGCAGCCCCCCTCAGGGGACTAACTATGGCTACACCTTC. Its translation is CASSPPQGTNYGYTF.

The chain employs TRBV10-3 and TRBJ2-3; maybe TRBD1 (6 bases). The length of the CDR3 is 15 residues. V was pared by 10 bases and J by 3 bases, with 20 bases between. Per germline, CDR1 ENHRY and CDR2 SYGVKD. In nucleotides, the CDR3 is TGTGCCACCACCCCCCGAGGGACAACGACAGATACGCAGTATTTT. It yields the protein CATTPRGTTTDTQYF.

The genes are TRBV5-1 and TRBJ2-2; D is perhaps TRBD1 (6 bases). CDR3 length equals 15 residues. V lost 4 bases, J lost 6 bases, and 16 bases lay in between. Germline-derived CDR1 and CDR2 are SGHRS and YFSETQ. CDR3 amino acids: CASSLLQGLSGELFF. CDR3 DNA: TGCGCCAGCAGCCTTTTACAGGGCTTGTCCGGGGAGCTGTTTTTT.

This clone was seen more than once but under ten times. V usage is TRBV6-1 and J usage is TRBJ1-1; the match to TRBD1 covers 7 bases. CDR1 is MNHNS and CDR2 is SASEGT in the germline V gene. The CDR3 consists of 13 residues. V lost 6 bases and J lost 5; bases outside the gene matches: 6. For the CDR3, the DNA is TGTGCCAGCAGACAGACAGGGATAACTGAAGCTTTCTTT. It is translated as CASRQTGITEAFF.